Here is one T cell receptor beta chain with its context. Its antigen is as yet unknown. The data belong to a study of OX40 agonist ivuxolimab in advanced cancers. Study as a whole: Patients treated during dose escalation were battling hepatocellular carcinoma, melanoma, renal cell or head and neck cancer. Anti-PD-1, anti-PD-L1 or anti-CTLA-4 therapy given earlier was allowed, and around 40% had some. The study, taken as a whole, reports: Among the least clonally expanded were partial responders at 0.1-3.0 mg/kg. Some nonresponders also had low normalized T-cell clonal expansion.

Trimming at V came to 5 bases and at J to 4 bases, leaving 8 bases not matched to a gene. The CDR3 spans 14 residues. Germline V gene data show CDR1 as SEHNR and CDR2 as FQNEAQ (reference sequence). Sequencing used immunoSEQ multiplex PCR; TCRdb keeps in-frame clones, though not all of them. Among more than 80,000 clones listed, approximately 94% were seen once. This clonotype originated in an adult with an advanced solid tumor such as melanoma, head and neck, liver or kidney cancer. The V call is TRBV7-9, the J call TRBJ2-7; 7 bases align to TRBD2. This specimen consisted of CD4+ or CD8+ T cells sorted from blood, obtained in a trial of the OX40 agonist ivuxolimab. CDR3 loop: CASSSGTGAYEQYF. The CDR3 DNA reads as TGTGCCAGCAGCAGCGGGACTGGGGCTTACGAGCAGTACTTC.